This TCR beta chain was identified during a study of a mutant IDH1 vaccine in newly diagnosed glioma (dated by TCRdb to the early 2020s). About the full investigation: Of the roughly 32 patients who were treated, approximately 62% were male and roughly 38% were female, and the mean age was around 41 years. Longitudinal TCRB deep sequencing was performed for about 25 treated patients wherever samples were available for exploratory analyses. Peripheral blood samples were drawn at six visits, namely V03 (baseline), V05, V07, V10, V12 and V13. Prior to enrollment, standard therapy consisting of radiotherapy alone, temozolomide alone, or radiochemotherapy with temozolomide had been administered to patients, with the combination being received by most patients. Overall results and qualifications from the work: Changes in the top peripheral T cell clonotypes picked up by TCRB sequencing did not appear to be linked to pseudoprogression. Selection of PBMC samples for TCRB deep sequencing was based on availability. The authors stated that sample limitations prevented analyses of patient blood samples from being reproduced. Across multiple MHC alleles, vaccine-induced immune responses were seen in 93.3% of patients.

The sample's time point, from its label and the paper: baseline, week 1 (first vaccination visit). Reading the label with the study, this specimen's treatment or condition is: pre-vaccination baseline after standard-of-care therapy. The donors had newly diagnosed IDH1-mutant astrocytomas of WHO grade 3 or 4 that showed loss of nuclear ATRX. The samples were drawn from NOA16, a multicentre, single-arm, open-label phase I trial in Germany that tested a mutant IDH1 peptide vaccine in humans for the first time. Blood drawn at visit V03 was used as the baseline sample for immunogenicity testing. Genomic DNA for TCRB sequencing was isolated from EDTA blood with the DNeasy Blood and Tissue Kit. Worth noting for this clone: Its antigen is currently not known. No base qualities exist here, and no much larger clone lies one base off it. Different DNA sequences within this sample yield the same CDR3.

Libraries were prepared through the immunoSEQ multiplex PCR assay. Rearranged TCR beta chain sequences were amplified with the hsTCRB Kit following the manufacturer's protocol. Sequencing of TCRB libraries was carried out on an Illumina MiSeq. Per the authors' processing: Demultiplexing, trimming and gene mapping were performed with the kit vendor's proprietary platform. TCRdb stores this immuneACCESS table with in-frame sequences only. Part of the clones is absent; in the studies checked, under half of the shortfall reflects unresolved V genes, and no reason is known for the rest. Clone size and V and J calls were adopted from that table, with D and trimming inferred from the DNA. Here the sample has 80,000 to 100,000 clones; over 70% occur a single time. The top ten hold roughly 5% of the sample. Germline trimming amounts to 1 base on V and 0 bases on J, with 2 as the count of junction bases outside the gene matches. Taken from the germline V gene, the CDR1 and CDR2 loops are MNHEY and SVGAGI. From the cysteine through the phenylalanine, the CDR3 covers 15 amino acids. The retained sequence is limited to the CDR3, 45 bases, with the frame set at the first base.

This sequence originates from a man aged 40-49 years with glioma. Some clones in this sample may be carry-over from other donors' samples. The source was PBMCs, collected from a glioma patient treated with radiotherapy, temozolomide or both. This sequence uses TRBV6-5 and TRBJ1-2; 7 bases in the junction line up with TRBD1. In nucleotide form, the sequence is TGTGCCAGCAGTTACTTGACAGGGACTAACTATGGCTACACCTTC. This gives the protein CASSYLTGTNYGYTF.